One and the same sample provided the 16 T cell receptor beta chains below, sequenced in a study of T cells in Graves' hyperthyroidism and ophthalmopathy. Authors of the study amplified TCR beta CDR3 regions from RNA transcripts. First-round RT-PCR of the TCR CDR3 relied on the HTBI primer set. TCRdb re-derived calls from the multiplex PCR reads in MiXCR, one entry per CDR3 protein. The sample consists of tens of thousands of distinct CDR3 sequences, 50% to 55% of them appearing once. Sequenced input: blood. The origin of the receptors is a man between 40 and 49 years old with Graves' ophthalmopathy.

The chain couples TRBV6-5 to TRBJ2-4; 8 bases are a match to TRBD2. In germline, CDR1 is MNHEY, CDR2 SVGAGI. The CDR3 is 18 amino acids. V gave up 2 bases and J gave up 0 bases; unmatched junction bases: 9. The CDR3 DNA follows: TGTGCCAGCAGTTACGGAGGCGGGGGGCGTCTAGCCAAAAACATTCAGTACTTC. As protein: CASSYGGGGRLAKNIQYF.

This clonotype was detected many times. Possible read error: a much larger clone is one base away. The J gene is TRBJ2-3, the V gene TRBV6-1, with D unclear. Germline V gene lookup returns CDR1 MNHNS and CDR2 SASEGT. V gave up 2 bases and J gave up 5 bases, with 2 bases separating them. The CDR3 is 11 amino acids. The CDR3 bases are TGTGCCAGCAGTGAAATAGATACGCAGTATTTT. Translation: CASSEIDTQYF.

This clonotype is a singleton in its sample. The chain joins TRBV20-1 to TRBJ2-5; 12 nucleotides agree with TRBD2. After removal of 1 base from V and 4 bases from J, the junction contained 7 bases not matched to a gene. CDR3 length equals 16 residues. Germline V lookup: CDR1 DFQATT, CDR2 SNEGSKA (reference sequence). The CDR3 protein is CSARGLAGAIRETQYF. CDR3 sequence (DNA): TGCAGTGCTAGAGGACTAGCGGGGGCGATCCGAGAGACCCAGTACTTC.

This clonotype was seen repeatedly, ten times or more. This chain joins TRBV7-8 and TRBJ2-1, with D maybe TRBD1 (6 bases). Germline V lookup: CDR1 SGHVS, CDR2 FQNEAQ. The CDR3 sequence is 16 residues long. Trimming pared 1 base from V and 4 bases from J, leaving 14 bases between. This chain's CDR3 is CASSLVDRTFYNEQFF. The CDR3 region has the DNA TGTGCCAGCAGCTTAGTAGACAGGACTTTTTACAATGAGCAGTTCTTC.

This clonotype was seen ten or more times. V is TRBV4-2 and J is TRBJ2-5; perhaps TRBD2 as D (6 bases). This CDR3 contains 15 residues. With 0 bases removed from V and 5 bases from J, the gap between germline ends came to 13 bases. Per the germline V gene, CDR1 is LGHNA and CDR2 is YNFKEQ. CDR3 protein: CASSQETTSRETQYF. Written as DNA, the CDR3 is TGTGCCAGCAGCCAAGAAACGACTAGTAGGGAGACCCAGTACTTC.

The J gene is TRBJ2-3, the V gene TRBV12-3 or TRBV12-4, with a weak D call TRBD2 (5 bases). The V end was cut by 1 base, the J end by 2 bases, with 7 bases between. This CDR3 is 14 amino acids long. The CDR3 spells CASSLGRVTDTQYF. The CDR3 coding sequence is TGTGCCAGCAGTTTAGGGCGGGTCACAGATACGCAGTATTTT.

V usage is TRBV10-2 and J usage is TRBJ2-7; TRBD1 matches at 7 bases. Germline loops: CDR1 WSHSY, CDR2 SAAADI. The CDR3 runs 12 residues. V was pared by 9 bases and J by 6 bases, with 8 bases of the junction left unmatched. Here the CDR3 reads CASGGQTCEQYF. The CDR3 DNA reads as TGCGCCAGTGGGGGACAGACCTGCGAGCAGTACTTC.

The genes are TRBV7-3 and TRBJ2-1, with D unresolved. The germline V gene encodes CDR1 SGHTA and CDR2 FQGTGA. The CDR3 has 16 amino acids. V was trimmed by 4 bases and J by 2 bases, leaving 15 bases between them. The CDR3 DNA follows: TGTGCCAGCAGCTCCCGACTGGCTAAACCCTACAATGAGCAGTTCTTC. It codes for CASSSRLAKPYNEQFF.

As DNA, the CDR3 is TGCAGTGCTAGAGATCTCGGGAGGGCCCGAACCGGGGACGAGCAGTACTTC. Protein: CSARDLGRARTGDEQYF. The chain uses TRBV20-1 and TRBJ2-7, with 8 bases identical to TRBD2. The CDR3 totals 17 residues. The junction had 15 bases not matched to a gene; V was cut back by 0 bases and J by 5 bases. Germline CDR1 and CDR2: DFQATT and SNEGSKA (reference sequence).

Many counts were recorded for this clonotype. This rearrangement joins TRBV5-1 to TRBJ1-2; unclear D gene. There are 15 residues in the CDR3. V gave up 3 bases and J gave up 0 bases, with 12 bases separating them. CDR1 is SGHRS, CDR2 YFSETQ, per germline. The CDR3 sequence is CASSYSEGANYGYTF. In DNA, the CDR3 is TGCGCCAGCAGCTACTCCGAGGGAGCTAACTATGGCTACACCTTC.

This clonotype was seen repeatedly, ten times or more. The CDR3 sequence is CASSQLLAGYEQYF. Here the CDR3 DNA reads TGTGCCAGCAGCCAACTACTAGCGGGGTACGAGCAGTACTTC. The rearrangement uses TRBV14 and TRBJ2-7, with TRBD2 matching over 10 bases. V shed 2 bases and J 4 bases; nucleotides not matched to a gene: 2. This CDR3 is built from 14 residues. The germline CDR1 and CDR2 sequences are SGHDN and FVKESK. Filled out from reference TRBV14 and TRBJ2-7, the complete variable domain reads EAGVTQFPSHSVIEKGQTVTLRCDPISGHDNLYWYRRVMGKEIKFLLHFVKESKQDESGMPNNRFLAERTGGTYSTLKVQPAELEDSGVYFCASSQLLAGYEQYFGPGTRLTVT.

The chain is built from TRBV19 and TRBJ2-6, with TRBD1 matching 9 bases. CDR3 length equals 16 residues. The V gene's germline CDR1 is LNHDA and CDR2 SQIVND (reference sequence). V lost 4 bases to trimming and J lost 4 bases; unmatched junction nucleotides: 5. This CDR3 is CASSTDRGAGANVLTF. The CDR3 bases are TGTGCCAGTAGTACGGACAGGGGTGCCGGGGCCAACGTCCTGACTTTC.

The sample holds many counts of this clonotype. The chain carries TRBV11-3 and TRBJ2-1; 8 bases agree with TRBD2. Germline V lookup: CDR1 SGHNT, CDR2 YENEEA. With V trimmed by 3 bases and J by 2 bases, 9 bases remained unmatched. The CDR3 is 17 residues long. For the CDR3, the DNA is TGTGCCAGCAGCTTCGGAGGCACGGGAGGGCCCTACAATGAGCAGTTCTTC. Its translation: CASSFGGTGGPYNEQFF.

The chain has TRBV19 and TRBJ1-5; 9 bases fit TRBD1. CDR3 length: 18 amino acids. J gave up 0 bases and V 4 bases, and 10 bases lay outside the gene matches. Germline CDR1 LNHDA, CDR2 SQIVND (reference sequence). This CDR3 reads CASSRGQGSLYSNQPQHF. The CDR3 DNA reads TGTGCCAGTAGTAGGGGACAGGGATCCCTCTATAGCAATCAGCCCCAGCATTTT.

Ten or more counts support this clonotype. This chain connects TRBV11-2 to TRBJ2-7; D gene ambiguous. Looked up from germline, CDR1 is SGHAT and CDR2 is FQNNGV. The CDR3 sequence is 15 residues long. V was cut by 3 bases and J by 3 bases, with 15 bases left in between. The CDR3 here is CASSFGLHPSYEQYF. The CDR3 nucleotides read TGTGCCAGCAGCTTTGGTCTCCACCCTAGCTACGAGCAGTACTTC.

The rearrangement links TRBV5-6 to TRBJ2-5; TRBD2 agrees at 12 bases. The CDR3 loop spans 14 amino acids. Unmatched junction bases numbered 5, after V lost 7 bases and J lost 4 bases. Germline CDR1 SGHDT, CDR2 YYEEEE. CDR3 protein: CASQQGLAGETQYF. The CDR3 region has the DNA TGTGCCAGCCAGCAGGGACTAGCGGGAGAGACCCAGTACTTC.